The 30 T cell receptor beta chains below were found in one sample sequenced in a study of regulatory T cells in long-lasting Graves disease. Sequencing libraries for TCR beta were prepared with iRepertoire HTBI primers and Arm-PCR of CDR3 regions. TCRdb itself ran the multiplex PCR reads through MiXCR, one entry per CDR3 protein. The data contain about 470,000 distinct CDR3 sequences, 20% to 25% of them singletons. Time point here: persistent/refractory GD, antithyroid drugs over 5 years with positive TRAb. Scientists built the TCR library using RNA that was extracted from PBMCs. The input for sequencing was peripheral blood mononuclear cells (PBMCs), taken when the disease was refractory, from a patient treated with antithyroid drugs. These receptors were taken from a female donor with Graves disease.

This clonotype was detected many times. The rearrangement joins TRBV12-5 to TRBJ1-6; D is unclear. CDR1 and CDR2 (germline): LGHNT, FRNRAP. Between the trimmed V and J ends, which lost 7 bases and 6 bases, there was a span of 16 bases. The length of the CDR3 is 15 residues. For the CDR3, the DNA is TGTGCTAGTGCGGCATGGGTCGAGGGTAATTCACCCCTCCACTTT. Translating gives CASAAWVEGNSPLHF.

The rearrangement joins TRBV19 to TRBJ1-3; D not certain. From germline, CDR1 is LNHDA and CDR2 SQIVND (reference sequence). The CDR3 has 13 amino acids. Trimming cost V 7 bases and J 2 bases, with 9 bases left between them. CDR3 coding DNA: TGTGCCAGTATGGTGGGTCCTGGAAACACCATATATTTT. Translated, it gives CASMVGPGNTIYF.

This clonotype showed up just a few times. The chain has TRBV7-2 and TRBJ2-7; D gene ambiguous. This CDR3 comprises 14 residues. The V and J ends lost 6 bases and 0 bases respectively, with 12 bases between them. CDR1 and CDR2 (germline): SGHTA, FQGNSA. CDR3 nucleotides: TGTGCCAGCAGTTCTGACGGCAACTCCTACGAGCAGTACTTC. Translated: CASSSDGNSYEQYF.

This clonotype has ten or more counts. The rearrangement links TRBV7-9 to TRBJ1-2; D gene uncertain. Per the germline V gene, CDR1 is SEHNR and CDR2 is FQNEAQ (reference sequence). With 5 bases removed from V and 8 bases from J, the gap between germline ends came to 12 bases. The CDR3 is 12 residues long. The CDR3 spells CASSPTDVGYTF. The CDR3, as DNA: TGTGCCAGCAGCCCAACAGATGTCGGCTACACCTTC.

This clonotype has just a few counts. The CDR3 sequence is CASSSDIPSNEQYF. CDR3 sequence (DNA): TGTGCCAGCTCGAGCGACATCCCTTCCAACGAGCAGTACTTC. The rearrangement joins TRBV7-9 to TRBJ2-7; D ambiguous. Germline CDR1 SEHNR, CDR2 FQNEAQ (reference sequence). V was shortened by 8 bases and J by 5 bases, with 19 bases between the two germline ends. The CDR3 length is 14 residues.

There are many counts of this clonotype. The chain uses TRBV6-5 and TRBJ1-5; a weak D match, TRBD1 (5 bases). Germline assignment: CDR1 MNHEY and CDR2 SVGAGI. CDR3 length equals 17 residues. Trimming stripped 2 bases from V and 0 bases from J, with 14 bases between. The CDR3 DNA is TGTGCCAGCAGTTACCCGGGCTGGGACCCTAGCAATCAGCCCCAGCATTTT. Encoded protein: CASSYPGWDPSNQPQHF.

Many counts were recorded for this clonotype. The chain combines TRBV28 with TRBJ1-2; D is perhaps TRBD1 (6 bases). The CDR3 is 12 amino acids. The germline CDR1 and CDR2 sequences are MDHEN and SYDVKM. V was cut by 7 bases and J by 3 bases, with 9 bases left in between. The CDR3 sequence: CASKDSYYGYTF. As DNA, the CDR3 is TGTGCCAGCAAGGACAGCTACTATGGCTACACCTTC.

V usage is TRBV9 and J usage is TRBJ2-7, with 13 nucleotides matching TRBD2. V dropped 6 bases and J dropped 4; count of bases not matched to a gene: 7. Germline CDR1 SGDLS, CDR2 YYNGEE. The CDR3 totals 15 residues. CDR3 sequence: CASTQTGLAGYEQYF. CDR3 nucleotides: TGTGCCAGCACTCAAACGGGACTAGCGGGGTACGAGCAGTACTTC.

Only a few counts were recorded for this clonotype. The chain employs TRBV29-1 and TRBJ2-7; D not certain. This CDR3 comprises 17 residues. V was clipped by 0 bases and J by 1 base, with 19 bases between them. Germline V gives CDR1 SQVTM, CDR2 ANQGSEA. CDR3 region: CSVEDLEPSTRSYEQYF. The CDR3, as DNA: TGCAGCGTTGAAGACCTTGAACCTTCTACCCGATCCTACGAGCAGTACTTC.

The chain is built from TRBV3-1 and TRBJ1-1, with 7 bases that match TRBD1. The V and J ends lost 2 bases and 3 bases, in that order; junction bases with no gene match: 12. This CDR3 has 17 amino acids. Germline CDR1 and CDR2: LGHDT and YNNKEL (reference sequence). CDR3 amino acids: CASSQRRQGIGYTEAFF. The CDR3 DNA reads TGTGCCAGCAGCCAACGAAGACAGGGTATAGGATACACTGAAGCTTTCTTT.

Only a few counts were recorded for this clonotype. Since the CDR3 does not end with the conserved phenylalanine or tryptophan, this likely comes from a read error. The chain employs TRBV27 and TRBJ2-7, with D perhaps matching TRBD2 (5 bases). The germline CDR1 and CDR2 sequences are MNHEY and SMNVEV (reference sequence). CDR3 size: 14 residues. Trimming cost V 7 bases and J 0 bases, with 13 bases left between them. The CDR3 bases are TGTGCCAGCACCCCTTTGGCGGGCTCCTACGAGCAGTACCTC. It encodes CASTPLAGSYEQYL.

V gene TRBV7-2 combines with J gene TRBJ1-5, with D uncertain. CDR1 is SGHTA, CDR2 FQGNSA, per germline. Between the trimmed V and J ends, which lost 1 base and 8 bases, there was a span of 9 bases. The CDR3 is made up of 13 amino acids. CDR3 DNA sequence: TGTGCCAGCAGCTTAGTGAGGGCTAAGCCCCAGCATTTT. Translation: CASSLVRAKPQHF.

This clonotype was counted only a few times. The V call is TRBV4-1, the J call TRBJ1-1, with 8 bases lining up with TRBD1. The CDR3 is made up of 17 amino acids. Losses at the gene ends were 4 bases for V and 0 bases for J; bases not matched to a gene: 10. Germline CDR1 is MGHRA and CDR2 is YSYEKL. CDR3 DNA: TGCGCCAGCAGCCTGTTGGACAGGGAACTCATGAACACTGAAGCTTTCTTT. Its protein product is CASSLLDRELMNTEAFF.

The V gene is TRBV7-9, the J gene TRBJ2-6, with D possibly TRBD1 on 6 matching bases. V lost 5 bases to trimming and J lost 0 bases, with 14 bases between them. The germline V gene encodes CDR1 SEHNR and CDR2 FQNEAQ (reference sequence). This CDR3 is built from 17 residues. In DNA form, the CDR3 reads TGTGCCAGCAGCCCGACAGGACCCTTCTCTGGGGCCAACGTCCTGACTTTC. It yields the protein CASSPTGPFSGANVLTF. Using reference TRBV7-9 and TRBJ2-6 for the parts outside the CDR3, the full variable domain is DTGVSQNPRHKITKRGQNVTFRCDPISEHNRLYWYRQTLGQGPEFLTYFQNEAQLEKSRLLSDRFSAERPKGSFSTLEIQRTEQGDSAMYLCASSPTGPFSGANVLTFGAGSRLTVL.

The V gene is TRBV29-1, the J gene TRBJ2-5; D possibly corresponds to TRBD1 (5 bases). V shed 4 bases and J shed 4 bases, with 10 bases lying between them. Per germline, CDR1 SQVTM and CDR2 ANQGSEA. This CDR3 is 12 amino acids long. CDR3 nucleotide sequence: TGCAGCGTTGTTGGGGCCGGAGAGACCCAGTACTTC. It yields the protein CSVVGAGETQYF.

This clonotype was detected a few times. The chain couples TRBV7-9 to TRBJ2-5, with D uncertain. Germline assignment: CDR1 SEHNR and CDR2 FQNEAQ (reference sequence). The ends were cut back, 2 bases at V and 4 bases at J, with 8 bases in the middle. The CDR3 consists of 13 residues. The CDR3 DNA follows: TGTGCCAGCAGCTTAAGGGTCGGAGAGACCCAGTACTTC. Residues: CASSLRVGETQYF.

Only a few counts were recorded for this clonotype. V usage is TRBV9 and J usage is TRBJ2-5, with TRBD2 matching over 8 bases. The CDR3 contains 15 residues. The germline V gene encodes CDR1 SGDLS and CDR2 YYNGEE. Unmatched junction bases numbered 5, after V lost 4 bases and J lost 0 bases. In DNA, the CDR3 is TGTGCCAGCAGCCGGGAGGGGAGCTACCAAGAGACCCAGTACTTC. Its protein is CASSREGSYQETQYF.

This sequence joins TRBV7-9 and TRBJ2-7; 7 bases are a match to TRBD1. This CDR3 comprises 15 residues. V shed 4 bases, J shed 5 bases, and the junction held 11 bases outside the gene matches. Germline loops: CDR1 SEHNR, CDR2 FQNEAQ (reference sequence). In DNA, the CDR3 is TGTGCCAGCAGCTCGGACAGGCTCCCCTTTGACGAGCAGTACTTC. This translates into CASSSDRLPFDEQYF.

This clonotype was counted at least ten times. The V call is TRBV6-5, the J call TRBJ2-7; 8 bases align to TRBD1. V gave up 3 bases and J gave up 2 bases; unmatched junction bases: 12. This CDR3 has 17 residues. Germline V gene lookup returns CDR1 MNHEY and CDR2 SVGAGI. This CDR3 reads CASSYPPGDRKAYEQYF. Here the CDR3 DNA reads TGTGCCAGCAGTTATCCCCCCGGGGACAGGAAAGCCTACGAGCAGTACTTC.

This clonotype was seen repeatedly, ten times or more. This chain uses TRBV2 with TRBJ1-1; no clear D. Germline V gives CDR1 SNHLY, CDR2 FYNNEI. This CDR3 is 13 amino acids long. V shed 8 bases and J shed 6 bases, with 16 bases lying between them. The CDR3 DNA reads TGTGCCAGCCTCAGGCGAATTGACGCTGAAGCTTTCTTT. It codes for CASLRRIDAEAFF.

This clonotype was recorded many times. The V and J genes are TRBV28 and TRBJ2-7; TRBD1 agrees at 7 bases. The CDR3 loop spans 16 amino acids. Germline assignment: CDR1 MDHEN and CDR2 SYDVKM. With 5 bases clipped from V and 2 bases from J, the junction kept 12 bases outside the gene matches. CDR3 DNA sequence: TGTGCCAGCAGTGGACTCGACAGGGCCCGTCCCTACGAGCAGTACTTC. As protein: CASSGLDRARPYEQYF.

There are a few counts of this clonotype. The chain couples TRBV10-3 to TRBJ1-3; the D is unclear. From germline, CDR1 is ENHRY and CDR2 SYGVKD. Trimming removed 5 bases at V and 4 bases at J, with 12 bases between. This CDR3 is 14 amino acids long. As DNA, the CDR3 is TGTGCCATCAGTAGGGAGGTGGAAGGAAACACCATATATTTT. It encodes CAISREVEGNTIYF.

A word on this clonotype: A much larger clone lies a single base off, so this may be a read error. This chain connects TRBV29-1 to TRBJ1-1; perhaps TRBD1 as D (5 bases). CDR1 is SQVTM and CDR2 is ANQGSEA in the germline V gene. The CDR3 has 12 amino acids. The DNA for the CDR3 is TGCAACGTTGATGACGGACACAACGAAGCTTTCTTT. Translating gives CNVDDGHNEAFF.

This clonotype was picked up many times. The V and J genes are TRBV11-2 and TRBJ2-4, with D maybe TRBD2 (5 bases). This CDR3 has 14 residues. Deletions cut 5 bases from V and 9 bases from J, with 17 bases between. Germline CDR1 SGHAT, CDR2 FQNNGV. In DNA, the CDR3 is TGTGCCAGCAGCCGACCCGGACTTACATTCATTCAGTACTTC. Translated, it gives CASSRPGLTFIQYF.

A few counts support this clonotype. A read error may be the cause here, since a much bigger clone is one base away. This sequence joins TRBV6-5 and TRBJ1-1; D unresolved. There are 12 residues in the CDR3. Germline V gives CDR1 MNHEY, CDR2 SVGAGI. Deletions cut 3 bases from V and 3 bases from J, with 5 bases between. CDR3 DNA sequence: TGTGCCAGCAGTTATGTGGACACTGAAGCTTTCTTT. As protein: CASSYVDTEAFF.

Remarks on this clonotype: Possible read error: a much larger clone is one base away. The gene calls are TRBV20-1 and TRBJ1-2; D might be TRBD1 (5 bases). The CDR3 length is 13 residues. CDR1 and CDR2 from the germline V gene are DFQATT and SNEGSKA (reference sequence). Written as DNA, the CDR3 is TGCAATGCTAGAGACAGAGAAAACTATGGCTACACCTTC. Amino acids: CNARDRENYGYTF.

This clonotype was seen at least ten times. CDR3 residues: CASSLGGTGREQYF. In DNA form, the CDR3 reads TGTGCCAGCAGCTTAGGGGGGACAGGGCGCGAGCAGTACTTC. The V call is TRBV11-2, the J call TRBJ2-7, with 9 positions matching TRBD1. This CDR3 has 14 residues. After removal of 1 base from V and 6 bases from J, the junction contained 4 bases not matched to a gene. Germline CDR1 is SGHAT and CDR2 is FQNNGV.

This clonotype was counted between two and nine times. The chain recombines TRBV5-1 with TRBJ2-4; TRBD2 agrees at 8 bases. This CDR3 comprises 16 residues. The trim removed 0 bases at V and 1 base at J, leaving 3 bases unmatched. The germline V gene has CDR1 SGHRS and CDR2 YFSETQ. The CDR3 here is CASSLGAGAAKNIQYF. DNA for the CDR3: TGCGCCAGCAGCTTGGGAGCGGGAGCGGCCAAAAACATTCAGTACTTC.

The chain couples TRBV5-1 to TRBJ2-6; D is unclear. Germline V gene lookup returns CDR1 SGHRS and CDR2 YFSETQ. V was trimmed by 0 bases and J by 2 bases, leaving 18 bases between them. The CDR3 totals 19 residues. This CDR3 is CASSLGLGYPSPGANVLTF. CDR3 nucleotide sequence: TGCGCCAGCAGCTTGGGTTTGGGGTATCCCAGCCCTGGGGCCAACGTCCTGACTTTC.

This clonotype was recorded once. J is TRBJ2-7 and V is TRBV29-1; a weak D match, TRBD2 (5 bases). The CDR3 covers 12 residues. Germline lookup yields CDR1 SQVTM and CDR2 ANQGSEA. With 6 bases removed from V and 2 bases from J, the gap between germline ends came to 11 bases. CDR3 region: CSVGDGAYEQYF. In nucleotides, the CDR3 is TGCAGCGTGGGAGACGGGGCCTACGAGCAGTACTTC.